This T cell receptor (beta chain) was recorded in a study of shared clonotypes between healthy human individuals. Comments on this clone: Its antigen is not identified.

Study-wide findings and caveats: When naive CD4 clonotypes were compared across four donors, about 4.8% were shared. Owing to a small donor count, the genetic and exposure-history diversity represented was limited.

Several immunoSEQ plates held equal portions of the genomic DNA taken from each subset. Sequenced by immunoSEQ multiplex PCR; TCRdb stores in-frame clones only, minus some. The profile shows around 2.5 million clones, approximately 93% of them singletons. Division of CD4+ cells produced a CD45RA+ naive subset and a CD45RA-negative memory subset. This CDR3 has 16 amino acids. The germline V gene has CDR1 SGDLS and CDR2 YYNGEE. Trimming took off 0 bases at V and 3 bases at J, with 15 bases between the two ends. The origin of this receptor is a young man in good health. Some clones in this sample may be carry-over from other donors' samples. The chain is built from TRBV9 and TRBJ1-1, with D perhaps TRBD1 (5 bases). Sequenced sample: naive CD4+ T cells from PBMCs. Subset specified: CD45RA+ positively selected. CDR3 in amino acids: CASSVDGRAAHTEAFF. CDR3 bases: TGTGCCAGCAGCGTAGATGGCAGGGCAGCCCACACTGAAGCTTTCTTT.